Following are 26 T cell receptor beta chains from one sample sequenced in a study of T cell changes during pregnancy in multiple sclerosis (dated by TCRdb to between 2018 and 2021). Library preparation employed the immunoSEQ multiplex PCR assay. In its TCRdb copy, this immuneACCESS table keeps in-frame sequences only and misses some clones. Where compared with another copy, unresolved V genes explain less than half of these, and the others have no known cause. The sample includes fewer than 50,000 clones, with approximately 95% observed a single time. Clones ranked in the top ten supply approximately 0.31% of the sample. Sequenced material: CD4+ T cells from peripheral blood mononuclear cells, taken in the third trimester of pregnancy. These receptors were taken from a female donor with multiple sclerosis, enrolled in a pregnancy study.

The chain employs TRBV7-3 and TRBJ2-3; a weak D match, TRBD1 (5 bases). V shed 3 bases and J shed 2 bases, with 12 bases lying between them. This CDR3 contains 15 residues. Germline V CDR1 and CDR2: SGHTA, FQGTGA. The DNA for the CDR3 is TGTGCCAGCAGCTTTTACCCGACAGACACAGATACGCAGTATTTT. This translates into CASSFYPTDTDTQYF.

The chain recombines TRBV4-3 with TRBJ2-7; the D is unclear. This CDR3 comprises 15 residues. Germline values: CDR1 LGHNA, CDR2 YSLEER. V dropped 0 bases and J dropped 4 bases, with 13 bases sitting between them. The CDR3 reads CASSQDLQVPYEQYF. CDR3 nucleotides: TGCGCCAGCAGCCAAGATCTCCAGGTTCCGTACGAGCAGTACTTC.

The chain links TRBV7-3 to TRBJ1-5, with 8 bases fitting TRBD1. Germline loops: CDR1 SGHTA, CDR2 FQGTGA. V trimming: 5 bases; J trimming: 4 bases; junction bases outside the gene matches: 4. This CDR3 spans 14 amino acids. The CDR3 DNA reads as TGTGCCAGCAGCCCGCACAGGGGGAATCAGCCCCAGCATTTT. This translates into CASSPHRGNQPQHF.

This chain connects TRBV7-9 to TRBJ2-7; maybe TRBD1 (6 bases). The CDR3 has 15 amino acids. Trimming shortened V by 1 base and J by 2 bases, and 12 bases separated the two germline ends. Germline assignment: CDR1 SEHNR and CDR2 FQNEAQ (reference sequence). The CDR3 sequence: CASSLDDRYAYEQYF. The CDR3 DNA reads as TGTGCCAGCAGCTTAGACGACAGGTACGCCTACGAGCAGTACTTC.

This chain links TRBV5-1 with TRBJ1-4, with D tentatively TRBD1 (6 bases). CDR3 length: 16 residues. CDR1 SGHRS and CDR2 YFSETQ come from the germline V gene. Trimming stripped 5 bases from V and 4 bases from J, with 18 bases between. The CDR3 reads CASRPGNRAVNEKLFF. Written as DNA, the CDR3 is TGCGCCAGCAGGCCTGGCAACAGGGCCGTTAATGAAAAACTGTTTTTT.

This clone was seen more than once but under ten times. The chain carries TRBV2 and TRBJ1-2; 9 bases line up with TRBD1. The CDR3 runs 11 residues. The germline gives CDR1 SNHLY, CDR2 FYNNEI. J was trimmed by 5 bases and V by 8 bases; bases with no gene match: 0. CDR3 in DNA: TGTGCCAGCGGGACAGGGTATGGCTACACCTTC. This codes for CASGTGYGYTF.

The chain couples TRBV7-2 to TRBJ2-7, with D unresolved. The V gene's germline CDR1 is SGHTA and CDR2 FQGNSA. This CDR3 comprises 14 residues. V lost 5 bases to trimming and J lost 2 bases, with 13 bases between them. The CDR3 sequence: CASSQLPFPYEQYF. The CDR3 DNA sequence: TGTGCCAGCAGCCAACTCCCCTTTCCCTACGAGCAGTACTTC.

The chain has TRBV28 and TRBJ1-4; D gene uncertain. The V gene lost 5 bases and the J gene lost 7 bases, with 11 bases spanning the gap. Looked up from germline, CDR1 is MDHEN and CDR2 is SYDVKM. This CDR3 is built from 13 residues. The CDR3 loop is CASSTPGLEKLFF. CDR3 nucleotides: TGTGCCAGCAGTACACCGGGTCTTGAAAAACTGTTTTTT.

This clone occurred once. This chain connects TRBV7-8 to TRBJ2-5, with 7 bases fitting TRBD2. In germline, CDR1 is SGHVS, CDR2 FQNEAQ. The junction had 11 bases not matched to a gene; V was cut back by 2 bases and J by 5 bases. CDR3 size: 16 residues. CDR3 loop: CASSLSPRSGAETQYF. The CDR3 DNA is TGTGCCAGCAGCTTATCTCCGAGGAGCGGGGCTGAGACCCAGTACTTC.

V is TRBV2 and J is TRBJ1-2; TRBD1 aligns across 7 bases. V dropped 2 bases and J dropped 5; count of bases not matched to a gene: 2. The CDR3 contains 13 residues. Germline V CDR1 and CDR2: SNHLY, FYNNEI. CDR3 bases: TGTGCCAGCAGTGAACTGACAGGGTATGGCTACACCTTC. Amino acid sequence: CASSELTGYGYTF.

V and J are TRBV5-1 and TRBJ2-6; possible D gene TRBD1, 5 bases. This CDR3 is built from 17 residues. V was trimmed by 0 bases and J by 0 bases, leaving 10 bases between them. Germline CDR1 reads SGHRS; CDR2 reads YFSETQ. CDR3 in DNA: TGCGCCAGCAGCTTGGTTCAGGGCAGCTCTGGGGCCAACGTCCTGACTTTC. It yields the protein CASSLVQGSSGANVLTF.

The chain recombines TRBV9 with TRBJ2-7; 8 positions match TRBD2. Germline CDR1 SGDLS, CDR2 YYNGEE. Trimming at V came to 0 bases and at J to 3 bases, leaving 5 bases not matched to a gene. This CDR3 has 15 amino acids. CDR3 residues: CASSVGVTSDYEQYF. The CDR3 DNA sequence: TGTGCCAGCAGCGTAGGAGTGACTAGCGACTACGAGCAGTACTTC.

This chain links TRBV19 with TRBJ1-1; TRBD1 might be the D (5 bases). Germline V gene lookup returns CDR1 LNHDA and CDR2 SQIVND (reference sequence). The length of the CDR3 is 15 residues. Trimming shortened V by 7 bases and J by 1 base, and 16 bases separated the two germline ends. The CDR3 sequence: CASNGQGFGNTEAFF. CDR3 sequence (DNA): TGTGCCAGTAACGGGCAGGGCTTTGGGAACACTGAAGCTTTCTTT.

The chain links TRBV29-1 to TRBJ1-1; TRBD1 might be the D (5 bases). Germline-derived CDR1 and CDR2 are SQVTM and ANQGSEA. This CDR3 has 15 residues. The V gene lost 4 bases and the J gene lost 5 bases, with 20 bases spanning the gap. The CDR3 sequence: CSVGGRAGLGTEAFF. The CDR3 nucleotides are TGCAGCGTTGGAGGCCGCGCAGGGCTAGGGACTGAAGCTTTCTTT.

V is TRBV7-9 and J is TRBJ1-1; D is unresolved. Germline values: CDR1 SEHNR, CDR2 FQNEAQ (reference sequence). This CDR3 has 14 residues. With 0 bases removed from V and 1 base from J, the gap between germline ends came to 6 bases. CDR3 DNA sequence: TGTGCCAGCAGCTTAGCGTCGGGGAACACTGAAGCTTTCTTT. This gives the protein CASSLASGNTEAFF.

The chain combines TRBV5-4 with TRBJ2-6; D gene unclear. Germline V gene lookup returns CDR1 SGHNT and CDR2 YYREEE (reference sequence). V was pared by 4 bases and J by 0 bases, with 5 bases between. CDR3 length equals 14 residues. In DNA, the CDR3 is TGTGCCAGCAGCCTAAGCTCTGGGGCCAACGTCCTGACTTTC. Residues: CASSLSSGANVLTF.

This clone was observed a single time. This sequence joins TRBV28 and TRBJ2-1, with a weak D call TRBD2 (6 bases). The germline V and J ends were trimmed by 6 bases and 4 bases, with 16 bases remaining between them. CDR1 MDHEN and CDR2 SYDVKM come from the germline V gene. There are 15 residues in the CDR3. CDR3 coding DNA: TGTGCCAGCAGCCCCGGAGGGAGCGGTTACAATGAGCAGTTCTTC. Protein sequence: CASSPGGSGYNEQFF.

The chain combines TRBV5-5 with TRBJ1-1; no clear D gene. Looked up from germline, CDR1 is SGHKS and CDR2 is YYEKEE (reference sequence). The CDR3 has 13 residues. Trimming left V 1 base short and J 4 bases short, with 8 bases between. The CDR3 is CASSLLGSTEAFF. The CDR3 DNA follows: TGTGCCAGCAGCTTGCTGGGGAGCACTGAAGCTTTCTTT.

DNA for the CDR3: TGCGCCAGCAGCCAAGATGGACAGGGCTTTTACAATGAGCAGTTCTTC. It encodes CASSQDGQGFYNEQFF. The chain couples TRBV4-3 to TRBJ2-1; TRBD1 matches 8 bases. Trimming took 0 bases from V and 4 from J; bases not matched to a gene: 5. The CDR3 has 16 amino acids. CDR1 LGHNA and CDR2 YSLEER come from the germline V gene.

The gene calls are TRBV21-1 and TRBJ1-2; the D segment call TRBD1 is taken from the table without a DNA check. TRBV21-1 is noted as a pseudogene. CDR3 size: 16 residues. The chain's CDR3 is CASSIRWTGFRYGYTF. The DNA of the CDR3 is TGTGCCAGCAGCATTCGATGGACAGGGTTCCGCTATGGCTACACCTTC.

The chain employs TRBV2 and TRBJ2-7; 8 positions match TRBD1. Per germline, CDR1 SNHLY and CDR2 FYNNEI. The CDR3 consists of 12 residues. Trimming took 5 bases from V and 5 from J; bases not matched to a gene: 2. This CDR3 reads CASSTTGDEQYF. As DNA, the CDR3 is TGTGCCAGCAGTACGACAGGGGACGAGCAGTACTTC.

CDR3 protein: CASSRDRVGTDTQYF. The CDR3 DNA sequence: TGTGCCAGCAGTAGAGACAGGGTTGGCACAGATACGCAGTATTTT. The V call is TRBV11-2, the J call TRBJ2-3; 7 bases fit TRBD1. Germline loops: CDR1 SGHAT, CDR2 FQNNGV. CDR3 length equals 15 residues. J was trimmed by 1 base and V by 6 bases; bases with no gene match: 7.

The chain has TRBV29-1 and TRBJ2-3; 7 positions agree with TRBD1. J gave up 2 bases and V 0 bases, and 5 bases lay outside the gene matches. The CDR3 extends over 15 amino acids. Per germline, CDR1 SQVTM and CDR2 ANQGSEA. CDR3 sequence: CSVEDRQGHTDTQYF. The CDR3 coding sequence is TGCAGCGTTGAAGATCGACAGGGCCACACAGATACGCAGTATTTT.

This rearrangement joins TRBV7-8 to TRBJ2-3, with D perhaps matching TRBD2 (6 bases). From germline, CDR1 is SGHVS and CDR2 FQNEAQ. Trimming left V 2 bases short and J 1 base short, with 10 bases between. The CDR3 covers 15 residues. The CDR3 nucleotides are TGTGCCAGCAGCTTAAGGTTAGCGGGCACAGATACGCAGTATTTT. It encodes CASSLRLAGTDTQYF.

The V and J genes are TRBV18 and TRBJ1-5; a weak D match, TRBD1 (5 bases). This CDR3 is 14 amino acids long. In germline, CDR1 is KGHSH, CDR2 LQKENI. The V end lost 2 bases, the J end lost 6 bases, and 11 bases lay between the germline ends. This CDR3 is CASSPAQGGQPQHF. Written as DNA, the CDR3 is TGTGCCAGCTCACCAGCGCAGGGAGGTCAGCCCCAGCATTTT. Supplemented by reference TRBV18 and TRBJ1-5, the full variable domain reads NAGVMQNPRHLVRRRGQEARLRCSPMKGHSHVYWYRQLPEEGLKFMVYLQKENIIDESGMPKERFSAEFPKEGPSILRIQQVVRGDSAAYFCASSPAQGGQPQHFGDGTRLSIL.

The chain employs TRBV2 and TRBJ1-1; 9 nucleotides match TRBD1. After removal of 5 bases from V and 4 bases from J, the junction contained 2 bases not matched to a gene. Germline V CDR1 and CDR2: SNHLY, FYNNEI. This CDR3 has 13 residues. This CDR3 is CASSSGQGTEAFF. Written as DNA, the CDR3 is TGTGCCAGCAGTTCGGGACAGGGCACTGAAGCTTTCTTT.